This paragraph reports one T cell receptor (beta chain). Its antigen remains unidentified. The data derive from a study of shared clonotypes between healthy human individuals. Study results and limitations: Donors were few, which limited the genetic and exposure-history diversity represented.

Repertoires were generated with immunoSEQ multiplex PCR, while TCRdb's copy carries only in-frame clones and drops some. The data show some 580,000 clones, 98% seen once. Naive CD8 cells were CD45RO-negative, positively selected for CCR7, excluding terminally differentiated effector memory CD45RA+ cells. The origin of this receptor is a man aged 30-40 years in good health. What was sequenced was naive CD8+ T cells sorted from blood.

The CDR3 DNA sequence: TGTGCCAGCAGTTTATCATCAGGGGGCTTGGACGAGCAGTACTTC. Translating it yields CASSLSSGGLDEQYF. The gene calls are TRBV27 and TRBJ2-7; 8 bases are a match to TRBD1. The CDR3 consists of 15 residues. Germline CDR1 and CDR2: MNHEY and SMNVEV (reference sequence). The J segment lost 5 bases and the V segment lost 0 bases, leaving 6 bases of the junction unmatched.